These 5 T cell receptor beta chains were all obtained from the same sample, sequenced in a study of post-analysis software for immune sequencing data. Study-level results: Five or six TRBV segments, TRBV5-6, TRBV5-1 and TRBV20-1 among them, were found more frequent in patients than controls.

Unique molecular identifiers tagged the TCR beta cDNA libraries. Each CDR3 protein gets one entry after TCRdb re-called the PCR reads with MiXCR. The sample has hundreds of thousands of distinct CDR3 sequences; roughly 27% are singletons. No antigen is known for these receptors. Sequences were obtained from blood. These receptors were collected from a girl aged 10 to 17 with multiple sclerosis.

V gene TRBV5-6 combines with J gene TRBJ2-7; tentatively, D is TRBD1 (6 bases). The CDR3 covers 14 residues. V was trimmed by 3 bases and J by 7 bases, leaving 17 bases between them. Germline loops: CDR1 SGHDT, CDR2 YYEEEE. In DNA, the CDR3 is TGTGCCAGCAGCTGGGCCTACAGGGCGAGGGAGCAGTACTTC. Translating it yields CASSWAYRAREQYF. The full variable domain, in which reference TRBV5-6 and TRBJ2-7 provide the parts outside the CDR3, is DAGVTQSPTHLIKTRGQQVTLRCSPKSGHDTVSWYQQALGQGPQFIFQYYEEEERQRGNFPDRFSGHQFPNYSSELNVNALLLGDSALYLCASSWAYRAREQYFGPGTRLTVT.

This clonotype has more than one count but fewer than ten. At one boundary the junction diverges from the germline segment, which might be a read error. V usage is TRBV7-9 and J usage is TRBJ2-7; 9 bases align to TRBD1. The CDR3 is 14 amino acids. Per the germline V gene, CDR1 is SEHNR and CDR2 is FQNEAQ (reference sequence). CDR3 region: CASRPSGQGHEQYF. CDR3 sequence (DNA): TGCGCCAGCAGGCCATCGGGACAGGGCCACGAGCAGTACTTC.

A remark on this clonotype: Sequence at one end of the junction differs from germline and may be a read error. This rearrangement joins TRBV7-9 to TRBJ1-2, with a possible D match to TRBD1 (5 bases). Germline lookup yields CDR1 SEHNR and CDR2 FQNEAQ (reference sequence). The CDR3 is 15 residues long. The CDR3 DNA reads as TGTGCCAGCAGCCCCCGGGTCGGCAGGGTGGCTGGCTACGCCTTC. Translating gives CASSPRVGRVAGYAF. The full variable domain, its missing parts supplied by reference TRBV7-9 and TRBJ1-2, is DTGVSQNPRHKITKRGQNVTFRCDPISEHNRLYWYRQTLGQGPEFLTYFQNEAQLEKSRLLSDRFSAERPKGSFSTLEIQRTEQGDSAMYLCASSPRVGRVAGYAFGSGTRLTVV.

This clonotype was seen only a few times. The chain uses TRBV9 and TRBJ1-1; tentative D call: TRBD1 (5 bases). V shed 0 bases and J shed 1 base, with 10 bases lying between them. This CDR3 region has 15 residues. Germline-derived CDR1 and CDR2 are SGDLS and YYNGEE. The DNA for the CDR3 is TGTGCCAGCAGCGTAGGGGGGGTGGGGAACACTGAAGCTTTCTTT. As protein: CASSVGGVGNTEAFF.

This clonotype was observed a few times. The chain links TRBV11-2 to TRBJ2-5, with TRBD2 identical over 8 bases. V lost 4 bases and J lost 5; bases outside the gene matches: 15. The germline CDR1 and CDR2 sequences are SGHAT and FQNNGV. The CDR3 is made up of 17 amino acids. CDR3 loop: CASSSPVGRGGQETQYF. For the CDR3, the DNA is TGTGCCAGCAGCTCACCCGTAGGACGGGGGGGCCAGGAGACCCAGTACTTC.